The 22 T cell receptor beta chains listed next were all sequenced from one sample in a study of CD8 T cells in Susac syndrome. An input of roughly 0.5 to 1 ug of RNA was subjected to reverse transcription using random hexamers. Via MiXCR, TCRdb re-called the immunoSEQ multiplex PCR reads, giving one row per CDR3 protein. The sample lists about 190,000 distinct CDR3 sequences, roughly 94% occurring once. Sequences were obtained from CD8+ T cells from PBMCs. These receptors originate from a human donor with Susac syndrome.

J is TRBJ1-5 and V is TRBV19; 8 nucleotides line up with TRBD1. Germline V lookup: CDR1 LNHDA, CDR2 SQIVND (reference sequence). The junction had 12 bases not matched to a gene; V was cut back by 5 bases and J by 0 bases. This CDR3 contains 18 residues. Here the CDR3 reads CASSVTGQGRYSNQPQHF. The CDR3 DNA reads TGTGCCAGTAGTGTTACTGGACAGGGAAGATATAGCAATCAGCCCCAGCATTTT.

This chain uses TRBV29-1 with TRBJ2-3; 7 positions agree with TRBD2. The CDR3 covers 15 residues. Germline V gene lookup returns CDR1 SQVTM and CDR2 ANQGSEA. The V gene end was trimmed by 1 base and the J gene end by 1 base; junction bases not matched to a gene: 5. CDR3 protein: CSVEGSGGGTDTQYF. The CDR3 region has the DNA TGCAGCGTTGAAGGCTCGGGAGGAGGCACAGATACGCAGTATTTT.

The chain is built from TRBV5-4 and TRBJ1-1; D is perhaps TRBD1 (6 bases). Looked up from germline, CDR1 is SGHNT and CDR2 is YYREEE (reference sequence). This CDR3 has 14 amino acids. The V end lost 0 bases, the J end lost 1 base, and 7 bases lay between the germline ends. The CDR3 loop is CASSLGTANTEAFF. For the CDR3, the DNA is TGTGCCAGCAGCTTGGGGACAGCGAACACTGAAGCTTTCTTT.

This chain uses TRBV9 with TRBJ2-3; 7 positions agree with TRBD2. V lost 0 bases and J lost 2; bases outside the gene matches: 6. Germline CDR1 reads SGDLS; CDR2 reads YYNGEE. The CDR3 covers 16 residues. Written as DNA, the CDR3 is TGTGCCAGCAGCGTAGAGGGTGGGAGGGCCACAGATACGCAGTATTTT. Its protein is CASSVEGGRATDTQYF.

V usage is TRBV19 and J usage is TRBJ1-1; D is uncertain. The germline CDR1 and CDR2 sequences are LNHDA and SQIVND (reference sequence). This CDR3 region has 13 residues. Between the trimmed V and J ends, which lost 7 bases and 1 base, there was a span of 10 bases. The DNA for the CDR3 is TGTGCCAGTAAGATCGTTCAGAACACTGAAGCTTTCTTT. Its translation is CASKIVQNTEAFF.

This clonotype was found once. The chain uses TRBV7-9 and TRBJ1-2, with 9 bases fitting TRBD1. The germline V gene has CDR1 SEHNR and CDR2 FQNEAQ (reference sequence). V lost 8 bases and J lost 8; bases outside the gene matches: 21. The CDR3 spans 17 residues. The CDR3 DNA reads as TGTGCCAGCGCTGATCCAAAGACCTCCGGGACAGGGCACGGCTACACCTTC. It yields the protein CASADPKTSGTGHGYTF.

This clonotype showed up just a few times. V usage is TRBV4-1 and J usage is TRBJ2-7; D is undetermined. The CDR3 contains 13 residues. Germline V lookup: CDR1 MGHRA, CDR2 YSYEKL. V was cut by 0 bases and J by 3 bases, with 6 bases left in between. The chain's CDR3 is CASSQDTIYEQYF. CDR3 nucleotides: TGCGCCAGCAGCCAAGACACAATCTACGAGCAGTACTTC.

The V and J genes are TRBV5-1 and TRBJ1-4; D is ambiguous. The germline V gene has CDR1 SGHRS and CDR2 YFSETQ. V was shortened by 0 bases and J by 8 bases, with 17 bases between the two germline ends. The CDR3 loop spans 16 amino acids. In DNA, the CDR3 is TGCGCCAGCAGCTTGGTACGTGGACCCCCGGACGAAAAACTGTTTTTT. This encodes CASSLVRGPPDEKLFF.

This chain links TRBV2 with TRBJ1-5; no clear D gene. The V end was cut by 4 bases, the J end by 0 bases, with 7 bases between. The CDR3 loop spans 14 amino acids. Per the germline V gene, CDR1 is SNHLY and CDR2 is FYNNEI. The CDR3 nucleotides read TGTGCCAGCAGTGTACACCATAGCAATCAGCCCCAGCATTTT. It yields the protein CASSVHHSNQPQHF.

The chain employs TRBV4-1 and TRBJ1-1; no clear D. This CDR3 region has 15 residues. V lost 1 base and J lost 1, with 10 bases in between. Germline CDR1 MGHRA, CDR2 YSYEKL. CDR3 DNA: TGCGCCAGCAGCCAAGTTCAAGAGAAGAACACTGAAGCTTTCTTT. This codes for CASSQVQEKNTEAFF.

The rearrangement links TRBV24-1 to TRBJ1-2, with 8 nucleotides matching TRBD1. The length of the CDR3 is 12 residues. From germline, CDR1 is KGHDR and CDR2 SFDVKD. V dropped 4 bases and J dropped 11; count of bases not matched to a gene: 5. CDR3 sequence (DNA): TGTGCCACCAGTGACCTGACAGGGGAGTACACCTTC. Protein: CATSDLTGEYTF.

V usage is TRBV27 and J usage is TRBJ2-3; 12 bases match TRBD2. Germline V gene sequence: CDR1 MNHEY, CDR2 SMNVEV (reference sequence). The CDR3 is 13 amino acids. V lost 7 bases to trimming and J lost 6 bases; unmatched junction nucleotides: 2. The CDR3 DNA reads TGTGCCAGCATGGGGACTAGCGGGGATACGCAGTATTTT. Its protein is CASMGTSGDTQYF.

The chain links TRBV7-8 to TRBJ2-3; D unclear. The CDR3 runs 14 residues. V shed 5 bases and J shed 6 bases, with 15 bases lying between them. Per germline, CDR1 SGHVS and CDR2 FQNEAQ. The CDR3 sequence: CASSRQVFGDTQYF. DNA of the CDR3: TGTGCCAGCAGCCGGCAGGTTTTTGGGGATACGCAGTATTTT.

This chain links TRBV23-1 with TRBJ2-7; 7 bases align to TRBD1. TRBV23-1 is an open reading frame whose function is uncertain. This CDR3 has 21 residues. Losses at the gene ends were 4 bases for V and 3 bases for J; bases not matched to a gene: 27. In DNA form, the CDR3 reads TGCGCCAGCAGTCCTGACCTACGGGACAGCTATTCGGGGACGCGCGGCTACGAGCAGTACTTC. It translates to CASSPDLRDSYSGTRGYEQYF.

The CDR3 bases are TGTGCCAGCAGCTTAGACGGGACAGGGAAGTCAGATGAGCAGTTCTTC. Translation gives CASSLDGTGKSDEQFF. The chain carries TRBV11-2 and TRBJ2-1, with 9 bases that match TRBD1. CDR1 and CDR2 (germline): SGHAT, FQNNGV. This CDR3 has 16 amino acids. Germline trimming cut 0 bases from V and 8 bases from J; bases unmatched to any gene: 8.

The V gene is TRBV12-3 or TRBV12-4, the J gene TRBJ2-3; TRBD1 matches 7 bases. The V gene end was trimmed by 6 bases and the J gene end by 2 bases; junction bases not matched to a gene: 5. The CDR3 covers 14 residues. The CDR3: CASSLDRDTDTQYF. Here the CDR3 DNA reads TGTGCCAGCAGCCTCGACAGGGACACAGATACGCAGTATTTT.

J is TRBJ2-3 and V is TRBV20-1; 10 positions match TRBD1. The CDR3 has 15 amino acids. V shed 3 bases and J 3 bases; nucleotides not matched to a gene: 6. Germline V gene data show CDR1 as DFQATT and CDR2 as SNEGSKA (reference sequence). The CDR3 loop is CSASGPGQGTDTQYF. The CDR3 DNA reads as TGCAGTGCTAGCGGACCGGGACAGGGGACAGATACGCAGTATTTT.

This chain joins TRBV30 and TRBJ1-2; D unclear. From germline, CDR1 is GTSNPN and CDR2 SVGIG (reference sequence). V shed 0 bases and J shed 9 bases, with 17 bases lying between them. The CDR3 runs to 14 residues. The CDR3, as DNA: TGTGCCTGGAGTGTACGGCCCAACTCGGTTAGCTACACCTTC. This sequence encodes CAWSVRPNSVSYTF.

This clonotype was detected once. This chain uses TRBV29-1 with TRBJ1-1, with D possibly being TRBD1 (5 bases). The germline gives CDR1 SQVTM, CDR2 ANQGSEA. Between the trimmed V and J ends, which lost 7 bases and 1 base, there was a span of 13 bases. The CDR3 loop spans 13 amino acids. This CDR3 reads CSEVGEGNTEAFF. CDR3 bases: TGCAGCGAGGTAGGGGAGGGGAACACTGAAGCTTTCTTT.

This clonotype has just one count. The CDR3 is CSARDAGGRYEQYF. Here the CDR3 DNA reads TGCAGTGCTAGAGATGCGGGAGGGAGGTACGAGCAGTACTTC. V usage is TRBV20-1 and J usage is TRBJ2-7, with 9 bases lining up with TRBD2. The CDR3 contains 14 residues. Unmatched junction bases numbered 4, after V lost 0 bases and J lost 4 bases. The germline V gene encodes CDR1 DFQATT and CDR2 SNEGSKA (reference sequence).

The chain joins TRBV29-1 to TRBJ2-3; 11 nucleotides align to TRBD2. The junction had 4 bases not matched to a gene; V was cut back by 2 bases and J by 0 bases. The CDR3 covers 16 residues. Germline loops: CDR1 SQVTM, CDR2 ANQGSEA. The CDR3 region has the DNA TGCAGCGTTGAACTAGCGGGAGGTGCTAGCACAGATACGCAGTATTTT. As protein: CSVELAGGASTDTQYF.

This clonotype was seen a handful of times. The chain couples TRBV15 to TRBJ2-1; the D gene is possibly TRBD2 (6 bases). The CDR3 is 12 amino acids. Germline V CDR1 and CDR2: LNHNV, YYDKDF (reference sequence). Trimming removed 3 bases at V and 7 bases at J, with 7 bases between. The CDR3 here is CATSSRGNEQFF. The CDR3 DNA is TGTGCCACCAGCAGTCGGGGGAATGAGCAGTTCTTC.